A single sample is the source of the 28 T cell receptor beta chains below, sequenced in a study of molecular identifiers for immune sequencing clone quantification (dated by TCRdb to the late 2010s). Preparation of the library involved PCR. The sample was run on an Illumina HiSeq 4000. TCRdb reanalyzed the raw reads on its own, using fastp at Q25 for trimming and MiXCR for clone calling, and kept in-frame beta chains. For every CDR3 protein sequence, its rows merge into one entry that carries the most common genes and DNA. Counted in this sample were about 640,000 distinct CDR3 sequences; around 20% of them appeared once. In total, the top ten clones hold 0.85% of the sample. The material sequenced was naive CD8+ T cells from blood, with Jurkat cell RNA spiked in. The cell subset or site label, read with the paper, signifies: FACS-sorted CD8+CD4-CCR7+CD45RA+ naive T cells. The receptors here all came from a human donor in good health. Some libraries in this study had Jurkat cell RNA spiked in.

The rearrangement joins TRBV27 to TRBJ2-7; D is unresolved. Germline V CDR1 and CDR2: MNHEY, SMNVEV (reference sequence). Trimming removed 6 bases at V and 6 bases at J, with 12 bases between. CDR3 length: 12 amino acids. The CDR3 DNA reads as TGTGCCAGCAGCAACTTAGGCCCCGAGCAGTACTTC. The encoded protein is CASSNLGPEQYF.

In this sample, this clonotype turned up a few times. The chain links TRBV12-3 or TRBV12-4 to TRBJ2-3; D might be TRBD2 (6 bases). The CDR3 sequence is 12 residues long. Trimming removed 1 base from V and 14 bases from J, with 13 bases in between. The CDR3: CASSLEGLQAYF. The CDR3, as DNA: TGTGCCAGCAGTTTAGAGGGACTTCAGGCGTATTTT.

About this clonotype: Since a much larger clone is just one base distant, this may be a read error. CDR3 sequence: CAGSFWTGETQYF. In DNA, the CDR3 is TGTGCCGGCAGTTTTTGGACAGGGGAGACCCAGTACTTC. This chain joins TRBV12-3 or TRBV12-4 and TRBJ2-5; 8 nucleotides agree with TRBD1. The length of the CDR3 is 13 residues.

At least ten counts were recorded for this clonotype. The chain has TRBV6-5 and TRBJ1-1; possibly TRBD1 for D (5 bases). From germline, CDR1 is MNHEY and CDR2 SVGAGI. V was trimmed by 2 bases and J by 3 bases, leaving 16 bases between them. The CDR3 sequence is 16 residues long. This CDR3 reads CASSYHPTGEYTEAFF. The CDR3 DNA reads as TGTGCCAGCAGTTACCACCCAACGGGGGAATACACTGAAGCTTTCTTT.

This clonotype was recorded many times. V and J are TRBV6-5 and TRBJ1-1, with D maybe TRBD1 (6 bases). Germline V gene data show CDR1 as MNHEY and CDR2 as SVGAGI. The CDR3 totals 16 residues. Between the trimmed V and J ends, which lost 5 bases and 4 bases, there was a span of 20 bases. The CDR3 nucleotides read TGTGCCAGCAGTACACCGCAGGGGCCATTGGGCACTGAAGCTTTCTTT. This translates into CASSTPQGPLGTEAFF.

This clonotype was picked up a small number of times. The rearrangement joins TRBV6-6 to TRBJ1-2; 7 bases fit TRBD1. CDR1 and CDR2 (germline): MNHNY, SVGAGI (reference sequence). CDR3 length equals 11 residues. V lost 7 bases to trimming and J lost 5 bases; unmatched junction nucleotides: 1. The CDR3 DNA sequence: TGTGCCAGCATCAGGGGGTATGGCTACACCTTC. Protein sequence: CASIRGYGYTF.

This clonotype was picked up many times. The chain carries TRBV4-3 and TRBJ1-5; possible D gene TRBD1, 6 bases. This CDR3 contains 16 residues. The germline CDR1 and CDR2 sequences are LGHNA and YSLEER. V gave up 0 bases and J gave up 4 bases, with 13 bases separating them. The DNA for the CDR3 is TGCGCCAGCAGCCAAGATTCCGGGGGGCTGAATCAGCCCCAGCATTTT. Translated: CASSQDSGGLNQPQHF.

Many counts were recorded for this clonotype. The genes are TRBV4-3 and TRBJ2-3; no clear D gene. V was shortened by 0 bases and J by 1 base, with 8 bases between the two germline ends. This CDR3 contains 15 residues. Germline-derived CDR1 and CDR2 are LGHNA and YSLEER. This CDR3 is CASSQEGIRTDTQYF. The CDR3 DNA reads TGCGCCAGCAGCCAAGAAGGGATTCGCACAGATACGCAGTATTTT.

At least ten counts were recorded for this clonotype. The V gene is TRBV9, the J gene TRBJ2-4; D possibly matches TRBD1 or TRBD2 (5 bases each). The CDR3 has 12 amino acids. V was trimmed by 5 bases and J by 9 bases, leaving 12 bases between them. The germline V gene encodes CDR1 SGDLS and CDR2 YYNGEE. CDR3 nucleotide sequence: TGTGCCAGCAGTGGGGACGGGCCCATTCAGTACTTC. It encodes CASSGDGPIQYF.

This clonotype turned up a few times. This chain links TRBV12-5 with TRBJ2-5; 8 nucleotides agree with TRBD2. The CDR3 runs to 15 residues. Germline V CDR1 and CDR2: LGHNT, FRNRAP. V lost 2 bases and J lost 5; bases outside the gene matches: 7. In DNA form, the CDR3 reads TGTGCTAGTGGTTTGTACGGGGGGGGGCAGGAGACCCAGTACTTC. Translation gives CASGLYGGGQETQYF.

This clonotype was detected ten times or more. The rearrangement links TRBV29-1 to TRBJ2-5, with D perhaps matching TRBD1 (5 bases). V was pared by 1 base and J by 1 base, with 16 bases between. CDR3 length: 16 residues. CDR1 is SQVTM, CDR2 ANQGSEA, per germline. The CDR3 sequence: CSVEGGDRDFQETQYF. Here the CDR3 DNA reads TGCAGCGTTGAAGGGGGTGACAGAGACTTCCAAGAGACCCAGTACTTC.

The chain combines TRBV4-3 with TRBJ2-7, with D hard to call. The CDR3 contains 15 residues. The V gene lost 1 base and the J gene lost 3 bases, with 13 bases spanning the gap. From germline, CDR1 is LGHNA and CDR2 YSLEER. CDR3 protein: CASSQGRAEFYEQYF. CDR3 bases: TGCGCCAGCAGCCAAGGTCGGGCCGAGTTCTACGAGCAGTACTTC.

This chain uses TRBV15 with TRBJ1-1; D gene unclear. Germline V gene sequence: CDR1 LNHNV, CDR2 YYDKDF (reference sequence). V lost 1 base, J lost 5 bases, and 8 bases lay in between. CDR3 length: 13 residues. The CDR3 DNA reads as TGTGCCACCAGCAGAGTGACGGTGACTGAAGCTTTCTTT. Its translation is CATSRVTVTEAFF.

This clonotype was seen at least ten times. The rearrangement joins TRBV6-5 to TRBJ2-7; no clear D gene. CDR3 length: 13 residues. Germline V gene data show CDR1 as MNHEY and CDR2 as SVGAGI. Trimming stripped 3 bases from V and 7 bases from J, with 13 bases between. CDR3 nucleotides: TGTGCCAGCAGTTATTACGGACCCGGGGAGCAGTACTTC. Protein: CASSYYGPGEQYF.

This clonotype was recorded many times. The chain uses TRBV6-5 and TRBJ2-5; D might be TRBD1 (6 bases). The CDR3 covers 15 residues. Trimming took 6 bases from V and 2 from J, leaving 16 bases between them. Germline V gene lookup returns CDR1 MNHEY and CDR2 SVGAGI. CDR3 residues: CASRGTGISQETQYF. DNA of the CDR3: TGTGCCAGCAGGGGAACAGGGATATCGCAAGAGACCCAGTACTTC.

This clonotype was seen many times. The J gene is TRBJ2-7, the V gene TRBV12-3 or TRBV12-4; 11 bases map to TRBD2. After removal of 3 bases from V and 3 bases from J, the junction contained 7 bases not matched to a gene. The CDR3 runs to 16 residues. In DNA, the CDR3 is TGTGCCAGCAGTTTCTCAAATAGCGGGGGGGGCTACGAGCAGTACTTC. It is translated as CASSFSNSGGGYEQYF.

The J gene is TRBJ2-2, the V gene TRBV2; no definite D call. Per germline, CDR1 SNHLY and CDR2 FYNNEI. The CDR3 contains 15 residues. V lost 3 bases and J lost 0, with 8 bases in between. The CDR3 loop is CASSDMPPNTGELFF. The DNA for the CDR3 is TGTGCCAGCAGTGATATGCCCCCGAACACCGGGGAGCTGTTTTTT.

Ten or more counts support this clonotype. CDR3 coding DNA: TGTGCCAGCAGCCAAGGTGCAGGGGACTACGAGCAGTACTTC. Protein: CASSQGAGDYEQYF. The chain has TRBV3-1 and TRBJ2-7, with D possibly matching TRBD1 (6 bases). CDR1 is LGHDT and CDR2 is YNNKEL in the germline V gene (reference sequence). The CDR3 loop spans 14 amino acids. The V end was cut by 1 base, the J end by 3 bases, with 10 bases between.

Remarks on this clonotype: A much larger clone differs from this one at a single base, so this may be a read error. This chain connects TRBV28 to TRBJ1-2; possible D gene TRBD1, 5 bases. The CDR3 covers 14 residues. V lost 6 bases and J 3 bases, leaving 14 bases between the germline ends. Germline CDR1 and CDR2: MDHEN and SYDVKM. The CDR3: CASRPDRADYGYTF. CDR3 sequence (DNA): TGTGCCAGCAGGCCCGACAGAGCTGACTATGGCTACACCTTC.

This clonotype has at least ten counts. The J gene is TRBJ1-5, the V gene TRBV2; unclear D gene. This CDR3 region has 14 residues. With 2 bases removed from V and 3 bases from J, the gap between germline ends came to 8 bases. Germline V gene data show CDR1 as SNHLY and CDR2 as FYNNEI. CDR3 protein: CASSEYGVNQPQHF. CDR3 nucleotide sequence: TGTGCCAGCAGTGAATACGGCGTCAATCAGCCCCAGCATTTT. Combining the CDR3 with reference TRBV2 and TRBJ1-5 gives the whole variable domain EPEVTQTPSHQVTQMGQEVILRCVPISNHLYFYWYRQILGQKVEFLVSFYNNEISEKSEIFDDQFSVERPDGSNFTLKIRSTKLEDSAMYFCASSEYGVNQPQHFGDGTRLSIL.

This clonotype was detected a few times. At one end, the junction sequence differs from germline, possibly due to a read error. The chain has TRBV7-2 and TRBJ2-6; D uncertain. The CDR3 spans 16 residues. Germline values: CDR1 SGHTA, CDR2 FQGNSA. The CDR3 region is CASGLWSHSGANVLTF. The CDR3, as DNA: TGTGCCAGCGGCTTATGGTCGCACTCTGGGGCCAACGTCCTGACTTTC. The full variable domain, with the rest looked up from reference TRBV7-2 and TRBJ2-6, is GAGVSQSPSNKVTEKGKDVELRCDPISGHTALYWYRQSLGQGLEFLIYFQGNSAPDKSGLPSDRFSAERTGGSVSTLTIQRTQQEDSAVYLCASGLWSHSGANVLTFGAGSRLTVL.

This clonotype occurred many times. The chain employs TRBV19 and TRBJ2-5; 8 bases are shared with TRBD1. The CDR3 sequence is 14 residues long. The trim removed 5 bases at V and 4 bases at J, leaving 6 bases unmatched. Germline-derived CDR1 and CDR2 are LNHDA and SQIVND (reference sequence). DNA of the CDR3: TGTGCCAGTAGTCCGTGGGACAGGCCAGAGACCCAGTACTTC. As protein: CASSPWDRPETQYF.

CDR3 residues: CASTSTAASNEQFF. The CDR3 region has the DNA TGTGCCAGCACTTCCACGGCGGCTAGCAATGAGCAGTTCTTC. The rearrangement links TRBV12-3 or TRBV12-4 to TRBJ2-1; D remains unclear. CDR3 length: 14 amino acids. With 7 bases removed from V and 6 bases from J, the gap between germline ends came to 16 bases.

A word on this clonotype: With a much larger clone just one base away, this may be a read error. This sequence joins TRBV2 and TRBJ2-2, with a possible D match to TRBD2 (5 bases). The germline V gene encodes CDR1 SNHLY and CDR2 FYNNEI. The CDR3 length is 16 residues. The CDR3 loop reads CASSEFRTYDTGEPFF. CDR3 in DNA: TGTGCCAGCAGTGAGTTCCGGACCTATGACACCGGGGAGCCGTTTTTT.

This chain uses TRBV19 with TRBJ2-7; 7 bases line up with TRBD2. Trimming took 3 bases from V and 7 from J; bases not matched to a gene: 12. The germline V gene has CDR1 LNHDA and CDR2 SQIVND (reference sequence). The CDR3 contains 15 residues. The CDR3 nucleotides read TGTGCCAGTAGTATTGTGGGAGGGAACTACAATGAGCAGTACTTC. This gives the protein CASSIVGGNYNEQYF.

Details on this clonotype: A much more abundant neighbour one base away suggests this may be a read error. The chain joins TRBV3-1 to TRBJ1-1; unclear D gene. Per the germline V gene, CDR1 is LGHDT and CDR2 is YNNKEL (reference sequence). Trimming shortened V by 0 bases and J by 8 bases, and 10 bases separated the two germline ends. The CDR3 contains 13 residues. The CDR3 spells CASSQDRHPEAFF. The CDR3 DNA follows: TGTGCCAGCAGCCAAGATCGCCACCCCGAAGCTTTCTTT. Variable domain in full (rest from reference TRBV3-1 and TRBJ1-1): DTAVSQTPKYLVTQMGNDKSIKCEQNLGHDTMYWYKQDSKKFLKIMFSYNNKELIINETVPNRFSPKSPDKAHLNLHINSLELGDSAVYFCASSQDRHPEAFFGQGTRLTVV.

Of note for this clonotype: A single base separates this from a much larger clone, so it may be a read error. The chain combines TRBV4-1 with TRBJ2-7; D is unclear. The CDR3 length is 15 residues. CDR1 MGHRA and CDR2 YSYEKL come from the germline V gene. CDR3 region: CASSQGEPIPGERYF. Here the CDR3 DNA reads TGCGCCAGCAGCCAAGGAGAACCTATACCCGGCGAGCGGTACTTC.

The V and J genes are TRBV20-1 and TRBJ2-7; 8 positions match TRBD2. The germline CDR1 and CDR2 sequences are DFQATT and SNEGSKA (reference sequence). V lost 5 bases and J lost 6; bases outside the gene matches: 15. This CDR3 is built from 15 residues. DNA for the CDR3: TGCAGTGCTTCCCGGAGCGGCGGGAGGACCTTCGAGCAGTACTTC. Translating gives CSASRSGGRTFEQYF.